This TCR beta chain was recorded in a study of T cells after posttransplantation cyclophosphamide. Only in-frame clones appear in the TCRdb table, and some are missing; sequencing was by immunoSEQ multiplex PCR. Of 35,000 to 40,000 clones in the sample, just under 80% were seen once. On this clone: Its target is not known.

Cyclophosphamide on days +3 and +4 followed busulfan-fludarabine conditioning and a marrow graft. Study conclusions and caveats: Blood and skin or GI T cell repertoires showed limited TRB overlap. Donor CD8+ memory clones often dominated recipient blood repertoires at later times. Recipient CMV seropositivity and CMV reactivation strongly tracked TRB clonality.

The CDR3 covers 15 residues. V shed 4 bases, J shed 2 bases, and the junction held 6 bases outside the gene matches. Germline CDR1 SGHNT, CDR2 YYREEE (reference sequence). The sample in question was CD4+ T cells sorted from blood, obtained approximately 1,900 days after a stem cell transplant with posttransplant cyclophosphamide. The chain has TRBV5-4 and TRBJ2-7; 10 nucleotides line up with TRBD1. This receptor was obtained from a female patient between 40 and 55 years old who received an allogeneic stem cell transplant from a related donor, was CMV-positive, and had no GVHD. Part of the T cells may come from the graft donor. This CDR3 reads CASSPDRGRAYEQYF. The CDR3 nucleotides read TGTGCCAGCAGCCCAGACAGGGGGCGCGCCTACGAGCAGTACTTC.